The rows below give T cell receptor beta chains drawn from one sample of a study of T cell responses to AZD1222 COVID-19 vaccine. The method was immunoSEQ multiplex PCR; TCRdb's version includes in-frame clones alone and lacks a portion of them. The sample contains tens of thousands of clones, 80% to 90% of which appear only once. The sequences come from peripheral blood, collected on day 0 of AZD1222 vaccination. Receptors originate from an adult in good health. The CDR3 runs from the conserved cysteine through the conserved F or W. The D gene is left open where the match is weak. Size is omitted from some rows. Given values are once, few, many or a class for expanded clones.

D: NA
size: NA
J: TRBJ1-5
length: 15
V: TRBV11-3
CDR3: CASSSGGDINQPQHF
DNA: TGTGCCAGCAGCTCCGGAGGGGATATCAATCAGCCCCAGCATTTT

D: TRBD1
size: NA
J: TRBJ2-5
length: 15
V: TRBV24-1
CDR3: CATSGRQGGRETQYF
DNA: TGTGCCACCAGTGGAAGACAGGGGGGTCGAGAGACCCAGTACTTC

D: NA
size: once
J: TRBJ1-1
length: 11
V: TRBV11-1
CDR3: CASSGEGEAFF
DNA: TGTGCCAGCAGCGGGGAGGGGGAAGCTTTCTTT

D: NA
size: NA
J: TRBJ1-2
length: 17
V: TRBV7-9
CDR3: CASSLGPPGGRSDGYTF
DNA: TGTGCCAGCAGCTTAGGTCCCCCGGGAGGAAGATCTGATGGCTACACCTTC

D: NA
size: once
J: TRBJ1-2
length: 14
V: TRBV5-1
CDR3: CASSLECCNYGYTF
DNA: TGCGCCAGCAGCTTGGAGTGCTGTAACTATGGCTACACCTTC

D: NA
size: NA
J: TRBJ1-5
length: 17
V: TRBV28
CDR3: CASRPPGQLDSNQPQHF
DNA: TGTGCCAGCAGACCGCCCGGACAGCTCGATAGCAATCAGCCCCAGCATTTT

D: NA
size: once
J: TRBJ1-1
length: 15
V: TRBV19
CDR3: CASSMYHTGNTEAFF
DNA: TGTGCCAGTAGTATGTATCACACGGGGAACACTGAAGCTTTCTTT

D: TRBD1
size: NA
J: TRBJ1-2
length: 15
V: TRBV6-5
CDR3: CASSQETGDNYGYTF
DNA: TGTGCCAGCAGTCAGGAGACAGGGGATAACTATGGCTACACCTTC

D: TRBD1
size: NA
J: TRBJ2-2
length: 14
V: TRBV16
CDR3: CASSPTGGTGELFF
DNA: TGTGCCAGCAGTCCCACAGGGGGCACCGGGGAGCTGTTTTTT

D: NA
size: NA
J: TRBJ1-3
length: 12
V: TRBV30
CDR3: CAWSVGRNTIYF
DNA: TGTGCCTGGAGTGTCGGAAGAAACACCATATATTTT

D: NA
size: once
J: TRBJ1-1
length: 16
V: TRBV18
CDR3: CASSPGPAERNTEAFF
DNA: TGTGCCAGCTCACCAGGTCCGGCTGAGAGGAACACTGAAGCTTTCTTT

D: NA
size: NA
J: TRBJ1-4
length: 16
V: TRBV4-1
CDR3: CASSQDPPHAGEKLFF
DNA: TGCGCCAGCAGCCAAGACCCCCCCCACGCGGGAGAAAAACTGTTTTTT

D: TRBD1
size: NA
J: TRBJ1-4
length: 15
V: TRBV14
CDR3: CASSIGTATNEKLFF
DNA: TGTGCCAGCAGCATCGGGACAGCAACTAATGAAAAACTGTTTTTT

D: NA
size: NA
J: TRBJ1-1
length: 13
V: TRBV5-1
CDR3: CASSLEGRGEAFF
DNA: TGCGCCAGCAGCTTGGAAGGGAGGGGAGAAGCTTTCTTT

D: TRBD2
size: few
J: TRBJ2-5
length: 15
V: TRBV5-1
CDR3: CASSSSTGGLETQYF
DNA: TGCGCCAGCAGCTCCTCGACGGGGGGGCTGGAGACCCAGTACTTC

D: NA
size: NA
J: TRBJ1-2
length: 14
V: TRBV5-5
CDR3: CASLPGQYNYGYTF
DNA: TGTGCCAGCCTACCAGGACAGTATAACTATGGCTACACCTTC

D: NA
size: NA
J: TRBJ1-6
length: 14
V: TRBV7-2
CDR3: CASSVGWGNSPLHF
DNA: TGTGCCAGCAGCGTAGGATGGGGGAATTCACCCCTCCACTTT

D: NA
size: NA
J: TRBJ2-3
length: 14
V: TRBV6-2/TRBV6-3
CDR3: CASSYSLRSDTQYF
DNA: TGTGCCAGCAGTTACTCGCTACGATCAGATACGCAGTATTTT

D: NA
size: NA
J: TRBJ2-5
length: 15
V: TRBV7-9
CDR3: CASSPIRQFQETQYF
DNA: TGTGCCAGCAGCCCCATCCGACAGTTCCAAGAGACCCAGTACTTC

D: TRBD1
size: NA
J: TRBJ1-2
length: 16
V: TRBV7-2
CDR3: CASSRDRGSANYGYTF
DNA: TGTGCCAGCAGCCGGGACAGGGGGTCAGCTAACTATGGCTACACCTTC

D: TRBD1
size: NA
J: TRBJ1-2
length: 13
V: TRBV28
CDR3: CASSRAGGYGYTF
DNA: TGTGCCAGCAGTCGGGCAGGGGGCTATGGCTACACCTTC

D: NA
size: NA
J: TRBJ1-1
length: 14
V: TRBV18
CDR3: CASSPTNMNTEAFF
DNA: TGTGCCAGCTCACCGACCAATATGAACACTGAAGCTTTCTTT

D: NA
size: NA
J: TRBJ1-2
length: 13
V: TRBV30
CDR3: CAWAGGFDYGYTF
DNA: TGTGCCTGGGCCGGGGGGTTCGACTATGGCTACACCTTC